Following are 7 T cell receptor beta chains from one sample sequenced in a study of regulatory T cells in long-lasting Graves disease. Arm-PCR with iRepertoire HTBI primers amplified the CDR3 regions for these TCR beta libraries. In TCRdb, the multiplex PCR reads were re-called with MiXCR into one record per CDR3 protein. The repertoire holds roughly 430,000 distinct CDR3 sequences, with 21% as singletons. The time point here: persistent/refractory GD, antithyroid drugs over 5 years with positive TRAb. RNA extracted from PBMCs served as the sequencing template. The sequencing here drew on peripheral blood mononuclear cells (PBMCs), taken when the disease was refractory, from a patient treated with antithyroid drugs. The receptors come from a female donor with Graves disease.

This clonotype came up many times. V gene TRBV28 combines with J gene TRBJ1-5; D is uncertain. Germline-derived CDR1 and CDR2 are MDHEN and SYDVKM. V was trimmed by 4 bases and J by 3 bases, leaving 7 bases between them. The CDR3 consists of 13 residues. CDR3 DNA sequence: TGTGCCAGCAGTTGGGGTTCCAATCAGCCCCAGCATTTT. It specifies CASSWGSNQPQHF.

On this clonotype: Since a much larger clone is just one base distant, this may be a read error. The chain couples TRBV20-1 to TRBJ2-5; TRBD2 aligns across 7 bases. Germline assignment: CDR1 DFQATT and CDR2 SNEGSKA (reference sequence). The CDR3 totals 18 residues. Here the CDR3 reads CGARDISAGVQIQETQYF. DNA for the CDR3: TGCGGTGCTAGAGATATCAGCGCGGGGGTCCAAATCCAAGAGACCCAGTACTTC.

The CDR3 DNA is TGTGCCAGCAGCCCAGGACTAGCGTCTAGCACAGATACGCAGTATTTT. Its translation is CASSPGLASSTDTQYF. The J gene is TRBJ2-3, the V gene TRBV7-3, with TRBD2 matching 9 bases. V shed 5 bases, J shed 0 bases, and the junction held 6 bases outside the gene matches. Germline V gene data show CDR1 as SGHTA and CDR2 as FQGTGA. This CDR3 is built from 16 residues. Based on the CDR3 plus reference TRBV7-3 and TRBJ2-3, the full variable domain is GAGVSQTPSNKVTEKGKYVELRCDPISGHTALYWYRQSLGQGPEFLIYFQGTGAADDSGLPNDRFFAVRPEGSVSTLKIQRTERGDSAVYLCASSPGLASSTDTQYFGPGTRLTVL.

As DNA, the CDR3 is TGTGCCTGGAGTGTATCTAGCGGATCGACGAACACCGGGGAGCTGTTTTTT. This encodes CAWSVSSGSTNTGELFF. The rearrangement joins TRBV30 to TRBJ2-2; 7 positions match TRBD2. J lost 0 bases, V lost 0 bases, and 7 bases had no gene match. The CDR3 consists of 17 residues. Germline CDR1 and CDR2: GTSNPN and SVGIG (reference sequence).

The chain joins TRBV19 to TRBJ2-7, with D hard to call. The V end was cut by 4 bases, the J end by 4 bases, with 17 bases between. Looked up from germline, CDR1 is LNHDA and CDR2 is SQIVND (reference sequence). The CDR3 runs 15 residues. The CDR3 region is CASSTLGGGVYEQYF. The CDR3 region has the DNA TGTGCCAGTAGTACCCTCGGCGGTGGGGTTTACGAGCAGTACTTC.

The chain employs TRBV11-2 and TRBJ2-7; no firm D call. V was trimmed by 5 bases and J by 0 bases, leaving 17 bases between them. Germline CDR1 is SGHAT and CDR2 is FQNNGV. This CDR3 is 16 amino acids long. The CDR3 reads CASSQELGSLSYEQYF. The CDR3 nucleotides are TGTGCCAGCAGCCAAGAGTTAGGGTCTCTCTCCTACGAGCAGTACTTC.

This clonotype has a single count. The junction does not match germline at one end; this may be a read error. The gene calls are TRBV20-1 and TRBJ2-1, with TRBD2 matching 10 bases. This CDR3 contains 18 residues. Looked up from germline, CDR1 is DFQATT and CDR2 is SNEGSKA (reference sequence). The CDR3 loop is CSARVASGGEYSYNEQLF. The CDR3 DNA follows: TGCAGTGCTAGGGTAGCTAGCGGGGGAGAATACTCCTACAATGAGCAGCTCTTC.